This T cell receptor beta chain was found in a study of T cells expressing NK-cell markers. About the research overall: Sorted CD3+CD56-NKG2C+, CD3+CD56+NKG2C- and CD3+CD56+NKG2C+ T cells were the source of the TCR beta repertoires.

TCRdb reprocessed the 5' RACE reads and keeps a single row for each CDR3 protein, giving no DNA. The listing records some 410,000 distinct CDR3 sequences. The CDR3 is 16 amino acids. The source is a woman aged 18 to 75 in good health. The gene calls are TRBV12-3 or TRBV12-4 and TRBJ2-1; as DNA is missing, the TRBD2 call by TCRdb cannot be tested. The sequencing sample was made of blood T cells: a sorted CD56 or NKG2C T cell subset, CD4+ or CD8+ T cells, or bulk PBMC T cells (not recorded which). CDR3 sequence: CASSWGPLAGHNEQFF.